This T cell receptor (beta chain) came from a study of blood T cell repertoires in COVID-19. Profiling relied on immunoSEQ multiplex PCR, and the TCRdb table lists in-frame clones only, not all of them. The sample has 110,000 or so clones; 84% are singletons. Germline V gene data show CDR1 as SGHRS and CDR2 as YFSETQ. The CDR3 is made up of 16 amino acids. V gave up 3 bases and J gave up 1 base; unmatched junction bases: 5. This sequence was found in a woman between 40 and 55 years old with acute or convalescent COVID-19. The V call is TRBV5-1, the J call TRBJ2-7, with TRBD2 matching over 12 bases. Sequencing was done on a sample of peripheral blood. CDR3 DNA: TGCGCCAGCAGCTGGACTAGCGGGGTTATTTCCTACGAGCAGTACTTC. Its translation: CASSWTSGVISYEQYF.